Each of the 17 T cell receptor beta chains below was sequenced from the same sample in a study of cytomegalovirus exposure and HLA in healthy donors. In the PCR, 60 Vbeta and 13 Jbeta primers were used. TCRdb's copy holds only in-frame clones and misses some; the assay was immunoSEQ multiplex PCR. Among 170,000 or so clones listed, about 85% were seen once. Sequencing was done on a sample of PBMCs. These receptors all stem from a male donor in good health and CMV-seropositive.

This chain joins TRBV9 and TRBJ2-6; D not resolved. The CDR3 contains 11 residues. Germline V CDR1 and CDR2: SGDLS, YYNGEE. V lost 1 base to trimming and J lost 10 bases, with 3 bases between them. The CDR3 loop is CASSVSNVLTF. The CDR3, as DNA: TGTGCCAGCAGCGTATCTAACGTCCTGACTTTC.

The chain combines TRBV5-4 with TRBJ2-1; 14 nucleotides line up with TRBD2. J was trimmed by 7 bases and V by 0 bases; bases with no gene match: 3. This CDR3 contains 16 residues. Germline CDR1 SGHNT, CDR2 YYREEE (reference sequence). The CDR3 coding sequence is TGTGCCAGCAGCTTGGCGACTAGCGGGAGGGTTAATGAGCAGTTCTTC. It codes for CASSLATSGRVNEQFF.

The chain carries TRBV2 and TRBJ2-1; a weak D match, TRBD1 (6 bases). The CDR3 is 13 amino acids. The V end lost 5 bases, the J end lost 4 bases, and 9 bases lay between the germline ends. Germline V gene data show CDR1 as SNHLY and CDR2 as FYNNEI. The CDR3 sequence is CASSPGQYNEQFF. CDR3 sequence (DNA): TGTGCCAGCAGTCCGGGACAATACAATGAGCAGTTCTTC.

The gene calls are TRBV30 and TRBJ1-2, with D hard to call. The V end lost 5 bases, the J end lost 7 bases, and 11 bases lay between the germline ends. CDR3 length: 11 residues. Germline assignment: CDR1 GTSNPN and CDR2 SVGIG (reference sequence). The CDR3, as DNA: TGTGCCTGGGGCCCCCTCCGTGGCTACACCTTC. This encodes CAWGPLRGYTF.

V usage is TRBV5-1 and J usage is TRBJ2-1; TRBD2 agrees at 7 bases. The CDR3 has 15 residues. Germline V lookup: CDR1 SGHRS, CDR2 YFSETQ. V trimming: 0 bases; J trimming: 9 bases; junction bases outside the gene matches: 9. CDR3 protein: CASSLEEGGPFEQFF. CDR3 in DNA: TGCGCCAGCAGCTTGGAGGAGGGAGGGCCCTTTGAGCAGTTCTTC.

The genes are TRBV7-9 and TRBJ1-4; D possibly corresponds to TRBD1 (5 bases). Germline V gene data show CDR1 as SEHNR and CDR2 as FQNEAQ (reference sequence). Between the trimmed V and J ends, which lost 2 bases and 7 bases, there was a span of 17 bases. The CDR3 consists of 16 residues. The CDR3 DNA reads TGTGCCAGCAGCTTAAGGGTGGACGGGGGGAGTGAAAAACTGTTTTTT. Encoded protein: CASSLRVDGGSEKLFF.

V and J are TRBV7-6 and TRBJ2-3, with a weak D call TRBD2 (5 bases). Germline CDR1 reads SGHVS; CDR2 reads FNYEAQ. The length of the CDR3 is 14 residues. Trimming removed 0 bases from V and 3 bases from J, with 7 bases in between. CDR3 sequence reads: CASSLAGVTDTQYF. In DNA, the CDR3 is TGTGCCAGCAGCTTAGCGGGAGTTACAGATACGCAGTATTTT. Together with reference TRBV7-6 and TRBJ2-3, the CDR3 gives the full variable domain: GAGVSQSPRYKVTKRGQDVALRCDPISGHVSLYWYRQALGQGPEFLTYFNYEAQQDKSGLPNDRFSAERPEGSISTLTIQRTEQRDSAMYRCASSLAGVTDTQYFGPGTRLTVL.

In its sample, this clone was seen once. The chain employs TRBV7-8 and TRBJ2-1; D possibly corresponds to TRBD2 (6 bases). The CDR3 runs to 16 residues. CDR1 is SGHVS and CDR2 is FQNEAQ in the germline V gene. Trimming removed 0 bases at V and 9 bases at J, with 18 bases between. The CDR3 reads CASSLASLAGGVEQFF. As DNA, the CDR3 is TGTGCCAGCAGCTTAGCGTCCCTGGCGGGCGGGGTTGAGCAGTTCTTC.

The V and J genes are TRBV11-3 and TRBJ2-7; possible D gene TRBD2, 6 bases. The CDR3 spans 15 residues. Germline loops: CDR1 SGHNT, CDR2 YENEEA. Trimming stripped 5 bases from V and 3 bases from J, with 17 bases between. The CDR3, as DNA: TGTGCCAGCAGCCCTGCAGGGAGGTGGAACTACGAGCAGTACTTC. Encoded protein: CASSPAGRWNYEQYF.

The chain links TRBV5-1 to TRBJ2-5; maybe TRBD1 (6 bases). V was trimmed by 0 bases and J by 1 base, leaving 10 bases between them. Germline CDR1 reads SGHRS; CDR2 reads YFSETQ. There are 15 residues in the CDR3. CDR3 residues: CASSLDGRGQETQYF. The CDR3 DNA is TGCGCCAGCAGCTTGGATGGCAGGGGCCAAGAGACCCAGTACTTC.

This chain links TRBV2 with TRBJ1-5; TRBD1 matches 8 bases. Germline CDR1 is SNHLY and CDR2 is FYNNEI. Unmatched junction bases numbered 7, after V lost 4 bases and J lost 2 bases. This CDR3 contains 16 residues. DNA of the CDR3: TGTGCCAGCAGTGTCAGGGGGCAACAGGGCAATCAGCCCCAGCATTTT. It encodes CASSVRGQQGNQPQHF.

The V gene is TRBV29-1, the J gene TRBJ2-1, with a weak D call TRBD2 (5 bases). The CDR3 sequence is 13 residues long. The germline V gene has CDR1 SQVTM and CDR2 ANQGSEA. The germline V and J ends were trimmed by 0 bases and 9 bases, with 12 bases remaining between them. CDR3 coding DNA: TGCAGCGTTGAAGATCCGGGGAGCGCTGAGCAGTTCTTC. Amino acid sequence: CSVEDPGSAEQFF.

The chain employs TRBV30 and TRBJ2-7, with 8 bases aligning to TRBD2. V gave up 0 bases and J gave up 5 bases; unmatched junction bases: 3. Per the germline V gene, CDR1 is GTSNPN and CDR2 is SVGIG (reference sequence). The CDR3 totals 13 residues. The CDR3 DNA reads as TGTGCCTGGAGTGTGCAAGCGGGAGACGAGCAGTACTTC. Encoded protein: CAWSVQAGDEQYF.

Only one count was recorded for this clone. The chain joins TRBV11-2 to TRBJ2-7, with TRBD2 matching 10 bases. The CDR3 is 15 amino acids. J was trimmed by 2 bases and V by 2 bases; bases with no gene match: 3. Germline CDR1 reads SGHAT; CDR2 reads FQNNGV. The CDR3 DNA reads TGTGCCAGCAGCTTAACTAGCGGGATCCCCTACGAGCAGTACTTC. Protein sequence: CASSLTSGIPYEQYF.

J is TRBJ1-1 and V is TRBV7-9, with a tentative D call TRBD1 (6 bases). CDR3 length: 13 amino acids. Germline assignment: CDR1 SEHNR and CDR2 FQNEAQ (reference sequence). V was cut by 4 bases and J by 5 bases, with 11 bases left in between. CDR3 residues: CASSSGVGTEAFF. The CDR3 DNA is TGTGCCAGCAGCTCAGGGGTGGGGACTGAAGCTTTCTTT.

The chain uses TRBV19 and TRBJ2-1, with 9 bases lining up with TRBD1. The V segment lost 4 bases and the J segment 9 bases; nucleotides outside the gene matches: 10. The CDR3 totals 15 residues. In germline, CDR1 is LNHDA, CDR2 SQIVND (reference sequence). CDR3 residues: CASSRLSGQGSEQFF. As DNA, the CDR3 is TGTGCCAGTAGTAGACTGTCCGGACAGGGGAGTGAGCAGTTCTTC.

The chain recombines TRBV7-2 with TRBJ2-5, with D possibly matching TRBD2 (5 bases). V was pared by 1 base and J by 2 bases, with 14 bases between. Germline V gene sequence: CDR1 SGHTA, CDR2 FQGNSA. The CDR3 extends over 16 amino acids. The CDR3 bases are TGTGCCAGCAGCTTAGGTACGGGATCGATGCAAGAGACCCAGTACTTC. As protein: CASSLGTGSMQETQYF.